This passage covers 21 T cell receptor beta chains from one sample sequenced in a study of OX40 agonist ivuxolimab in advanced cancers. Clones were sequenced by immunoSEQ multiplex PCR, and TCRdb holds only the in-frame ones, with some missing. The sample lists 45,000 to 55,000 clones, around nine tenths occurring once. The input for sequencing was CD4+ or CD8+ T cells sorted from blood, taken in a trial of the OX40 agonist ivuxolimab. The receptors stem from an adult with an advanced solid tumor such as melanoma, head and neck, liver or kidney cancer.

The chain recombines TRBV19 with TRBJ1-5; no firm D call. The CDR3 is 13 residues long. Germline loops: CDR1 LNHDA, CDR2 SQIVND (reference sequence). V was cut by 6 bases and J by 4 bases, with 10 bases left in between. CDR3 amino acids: CASSLGSNQPQHF. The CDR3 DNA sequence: TGTGCCAGTAGCCTGGGATCAAATCAGCCCCAGCATTTT.

DNA of the CDR3: TGCGCCAGCAGCTTTAGGACTAGCGGGACCCATTCCTACAATGAGCAGTTCTTC. Residues: CASSFRTSGTHSYNEQFF. The chain joins TRBV5-1 to TRBJ2-1; 12 bases agree with TRBD2. Unmatched junction bases numbered 7, after V lost 2 bases and J lost 1 base. CDR1 and CDR2 from the germline V gene are SGHRS and YFSETQ. The CDR3 is 18 amino acids.

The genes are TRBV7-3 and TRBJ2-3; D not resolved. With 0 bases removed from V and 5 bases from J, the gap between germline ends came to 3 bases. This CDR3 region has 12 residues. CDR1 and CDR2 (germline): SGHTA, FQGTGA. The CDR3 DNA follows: TGTGCCAGCAGCTTAACGCGAGATACGCAGTATTTT. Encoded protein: CASSLTRDTQYF.

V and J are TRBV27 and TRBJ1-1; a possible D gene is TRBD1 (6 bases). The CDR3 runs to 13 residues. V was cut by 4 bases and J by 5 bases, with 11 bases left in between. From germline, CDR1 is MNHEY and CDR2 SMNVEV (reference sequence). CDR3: CASSSYRVTEAFF. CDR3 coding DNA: TGTGCCAGCAGTTCCTACAGGGTAACTGAAGCTTTCTTT.

The DNA for the CDR3 is TGTGCCAGCAGCTTATTGGGCAGCAACACTGAAGCTTTCTTT. Amino acids: CASSLLGSNTEAFF. The V and J genes are TRBV7-3 and TRBJ1-1; D unresolved. CDR1 is SGHTA, CDR2 FQGTGA, per germline. The CDR3 totals 14 residues. V shed 2 bases and J shed 2 bases, with 9 bases lying between them.

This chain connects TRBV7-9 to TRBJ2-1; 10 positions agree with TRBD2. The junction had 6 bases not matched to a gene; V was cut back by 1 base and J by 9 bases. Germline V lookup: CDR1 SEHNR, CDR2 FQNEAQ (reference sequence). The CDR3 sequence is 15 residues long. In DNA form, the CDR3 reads TGTGCCAGCAGCTTAGGAGCGGGAGGGAGCATTGAGCAGTTCTTC. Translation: CASSLGAGGSIEQFF.

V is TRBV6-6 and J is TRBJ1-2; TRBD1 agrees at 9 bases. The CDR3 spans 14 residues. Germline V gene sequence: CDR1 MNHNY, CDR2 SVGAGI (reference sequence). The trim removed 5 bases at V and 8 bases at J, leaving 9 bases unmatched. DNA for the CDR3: TGTGCCAGCAGTCGGCGGGACAGGGCGTTGGGCTACACCTTC. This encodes CASSRRDRALGYTF.

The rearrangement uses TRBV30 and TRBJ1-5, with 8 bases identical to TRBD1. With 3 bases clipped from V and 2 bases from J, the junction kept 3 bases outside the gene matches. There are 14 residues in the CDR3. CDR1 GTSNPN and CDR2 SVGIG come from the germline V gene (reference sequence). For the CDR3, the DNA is TGTGCCTGGAGCGGACAGGGAGGCAATCAGCCCCAGCATTTT. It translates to CAWSGQGGNQPQHF.

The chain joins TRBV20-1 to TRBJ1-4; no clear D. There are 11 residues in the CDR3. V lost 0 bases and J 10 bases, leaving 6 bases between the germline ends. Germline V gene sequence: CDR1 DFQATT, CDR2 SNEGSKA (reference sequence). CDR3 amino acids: CSARDVGKLFF. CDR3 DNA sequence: TGCAGTGCTAGAGATGTGGGAAAACTGTTTTTT.

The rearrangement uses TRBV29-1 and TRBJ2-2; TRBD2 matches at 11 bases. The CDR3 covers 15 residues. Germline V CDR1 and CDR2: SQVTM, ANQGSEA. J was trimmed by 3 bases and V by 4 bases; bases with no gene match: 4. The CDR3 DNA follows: TGCAGCGTTGTCTGGACTAGCGGGCACACCGGGGAGCTGTTTTTT. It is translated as CSVVWTSGHTGELFF.

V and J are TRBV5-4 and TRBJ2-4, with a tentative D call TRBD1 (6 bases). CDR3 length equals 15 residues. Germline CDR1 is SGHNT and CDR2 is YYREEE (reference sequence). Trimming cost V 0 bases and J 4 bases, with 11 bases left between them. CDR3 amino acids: CASSLVGTTKNIQYF. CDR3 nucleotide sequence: TGTGCCAGCAGCTTGGTTGGGACAACAAAAAACATTCAGTACTTC. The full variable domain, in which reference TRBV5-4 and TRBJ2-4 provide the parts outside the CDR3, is ETGVTQSPTHLIKTRGQQVTLRCSSQSGHNTVSWYQQALGQGPQFIFQYYREEENGRGNFPPRFSGLQFPNYSSELNVNALELDDSALYLCASSLVGTTKNIQYFGAGTRLSVL.

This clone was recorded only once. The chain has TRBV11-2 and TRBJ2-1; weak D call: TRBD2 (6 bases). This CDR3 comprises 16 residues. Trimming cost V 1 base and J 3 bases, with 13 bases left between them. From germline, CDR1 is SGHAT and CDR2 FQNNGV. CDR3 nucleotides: TGTGCCAGCAGCTTAGTCGCGGGAAGGCTCTACAATGAGCAGTTCTTC. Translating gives CASSLVAGRLYNEQFF.

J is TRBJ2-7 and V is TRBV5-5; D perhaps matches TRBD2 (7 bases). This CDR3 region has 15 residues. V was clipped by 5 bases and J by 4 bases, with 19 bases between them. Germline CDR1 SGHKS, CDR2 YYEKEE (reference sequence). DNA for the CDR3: TGTGCCAGCAGTCCGTTTATGGGGGGGCTGTACGAGCAGTACTTC. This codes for CASSPFMGGLYEQYF.

CDR3 sequence reads: CAWSPKWGVSYNEQFF. In nucleotides, the CDR3 is TGTGCCTGGAGCCCCAAGTGGGGGGTCTCCTACAATGAGCAGTTCTTC. This chain joins TRBV30 and TRBJ2-1, with a possible D match to TRBD2 (6 bases). The V gene's germline CDR1 is GTSNPN and CDR2 SVGIG (reference sequence). The ends were cut back, 3 bases at V and 0 bases at J, with 15 bases in the middle. The CDR3 extends over 16 amino acids.

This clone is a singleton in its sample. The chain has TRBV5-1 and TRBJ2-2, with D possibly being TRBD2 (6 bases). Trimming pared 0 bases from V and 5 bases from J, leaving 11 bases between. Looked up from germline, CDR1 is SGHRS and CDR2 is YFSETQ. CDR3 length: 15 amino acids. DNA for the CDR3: TGCGCCAGCAGCTTGGTAACGCGGGGTACCGGGGAGCTGTTTTTT. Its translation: CASSLVTRGTGELFF.

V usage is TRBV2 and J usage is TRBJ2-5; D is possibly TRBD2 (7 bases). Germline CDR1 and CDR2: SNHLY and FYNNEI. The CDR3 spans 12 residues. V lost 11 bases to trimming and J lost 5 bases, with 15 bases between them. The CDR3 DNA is TGTGCCTCCAAGGGGGGGGCTGAGACCCAGTACTTC. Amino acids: CASKGGAETQYF.

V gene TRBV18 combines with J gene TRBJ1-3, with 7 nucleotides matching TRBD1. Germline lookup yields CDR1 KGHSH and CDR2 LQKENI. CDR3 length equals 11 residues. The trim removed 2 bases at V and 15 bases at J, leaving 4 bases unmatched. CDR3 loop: CASSPRGPRYF. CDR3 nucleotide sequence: TGTGCCAGCTCACCAAGGGGGCCTAGATATTTT. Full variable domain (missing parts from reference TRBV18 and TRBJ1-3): NAGVMQNPRHLVRRRGQEARLRCSPMKGHSHVYWYRQLPEEGLKFMVYLQKENIIDESGMPKERFSAEFPKEGPSILRIQQVVRGDSAAYFCASSPRGPRYFGEGSWLTVV.

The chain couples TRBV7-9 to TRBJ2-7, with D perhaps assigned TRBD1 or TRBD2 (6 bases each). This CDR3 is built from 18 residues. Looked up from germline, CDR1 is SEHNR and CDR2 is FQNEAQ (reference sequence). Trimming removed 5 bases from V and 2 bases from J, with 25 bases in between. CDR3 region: CASSQLGGWRAATYEQYF. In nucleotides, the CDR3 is TGTGCCAGCAGCCAACTAGGGGGGTGGAGGGCCGCAACCTACGAGCAGTACTTC. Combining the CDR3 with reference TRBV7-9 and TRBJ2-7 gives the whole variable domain DTGVSQNPRHKITKRGQNVTFRCDPISEHNRLYWYRQTLGQGPEFLTYFQNEAQLEKSRLLSDRFSAERPKGSFSTLEIQRTEQGDSAMYLCASSQLGGWRAATYEQYFGPGTRLTVT.

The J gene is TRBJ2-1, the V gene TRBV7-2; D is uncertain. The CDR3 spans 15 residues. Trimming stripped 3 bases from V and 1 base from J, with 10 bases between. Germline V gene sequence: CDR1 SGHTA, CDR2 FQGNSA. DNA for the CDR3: TGTGCCAGCAGCTTTGGCGGAGCGTCCTACAATGAGCAGTTCTTC. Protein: CASSFGGASYNEQFF.

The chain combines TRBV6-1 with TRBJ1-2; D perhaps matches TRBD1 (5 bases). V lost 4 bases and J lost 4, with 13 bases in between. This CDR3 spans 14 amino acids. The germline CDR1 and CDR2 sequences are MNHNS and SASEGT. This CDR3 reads CASSGQPGLYGYTF. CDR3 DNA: TGTGCCAGCAGTGGACAACCGGGACTCTATGGCTACACCTTC.

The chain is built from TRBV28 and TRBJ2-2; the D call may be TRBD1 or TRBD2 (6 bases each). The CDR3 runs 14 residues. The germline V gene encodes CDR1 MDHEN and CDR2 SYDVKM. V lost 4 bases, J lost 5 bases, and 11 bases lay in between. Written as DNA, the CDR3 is TGTGCCAGCAGTTACGGGGGCCGAACCGGGGAGCTGTTTTTT. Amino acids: CASSYGGRTGELFF.